These 24 T cell receptor beta chains were all obtained from the same sample, sequenced in a study of cytomegalovirus exposure and HLA in healthy donors. Primers for the PCR totalled 60 Vbeta and 13 Jbeta. Measured with immunoSEQ multiplex PCR; TCRdb has only the in-frame clones, and not every one. This listing includes 160,000 or so clones. Sequenced sample: PBMCs. The receptors derive from a man in his thirties or forties in good health and CMV-seronegative.

The genes are TRBV6-4 and TRBJ1-1; 7 nucleotides match TRBD1. CDR1 and CDR2 (germline): MRHNA, SNTAGT. This CDR3 spans 13 amino acids. V lost 6 bases to trimming and J lost 5 bases; unmatched junction nucleotides: 6. CDR3 loop: CASRSRQGTEAFF. The CDR3 DNA reads as TGTGCCAGCAGATCCCGACAGGGTACTGAAGCTTTCTTT.

The chain carries TRBV5-1 and TRBJ1-1, with TRBD1 matching 9 bases. CDR1 and CDR2 from the germline V gene are SGHRS and YFSETQ. The CDR3 has 14 amino acids. The J segment lost 1 base and the V segment lost 5 bases, leaving 3 bases of the junction unmatched. The chain's CDR3 is CASRGQGSNTEAFF. DNA of the CDR3: TGCGCCAGCAGGGGACAGGGATCGAACACTGAAGCTTTCTTT.

V gene TRBV6-6 combines with J gene TRBJ1-6; tentative D call: TRBD1 (5 bases). Per germline, CDR1 MNHNY and CDR2 SVGAGI (reference sequence). This CDR3 spans 15 amino acids. Trimming removed 1 base at V and 4 bases at J, with 8 bases between. DNA of the CDR3: TGTGCCAGCAGTTACTTTCCAGGGTATAATTCACCCCTCCACTTT. Its translation is CASSYFPGYNSPLHF.

This chain links TRBV10-3 with TRBJ2-7; tentatively, D is TRBD1 (5 bases). Trimming removed 8 bases at V and 2 bases at J, with 10 bases between. The germline V gene has CDR1 ENHRY and CDR2 SYGVKD. This CDR3 is 12 amino acids long. CDR3 DNA: TGTGCCATCTCGACAGACGCCTACGAGCAGTACTTC. Protein sequence: CAISTDAYEQYF.

The V call is TRBV27, the J call TRBJ2-7; tentatively, D is TRBD1 (6 bases). This CDR3 is 17 amino acids long. Trimming pared 1 base from V and 0 bases from J, leaving 16 bases between. Germline CDR1 and CDR2: MNHEY and SMNVEV (reference sequence). In nucleotides, the CDR3 is TGTGCCAGCAGTTTATTTTACAGGGTAGGAGGCTCCTACGAGCAGTACTTC. Encoded protein: CASSLFYRVGGSYEQYF.

As for this clone: Other DNA sequences within the sample encode an identical CDR3. The J gene is TRBJ1-5, the V gene TRBV2; tentative D call: TRBD1 (5 bases). Germline assignment: CDR1 SNHLY and CDR2 FYNNEI. The CDR3 totals 14 residues. Trimming left V 6 bases short and J 7 bases short, with 16 bases between. DNA for the CDR3: TGTGCCAGCAGGGGGGGGTCAGCAGGACAGCCCCAGCATTTT. The encoded protein is CASRGGSAGQPQHF.

The chain joins TRBV21-1 to TRBJ1-4; the table names TRBD1, a call not compared with the DNA. TRBV21-1 is termed a pseudogene. The CDR3 is 11 residues long. CDR3 nucleotide sequence: TGTGCCGACAGCCGTAATGAAAAACTGTTTTTT. It yields the protein CADSRNEKLFF.

The J gene is TRBJ1-2, the V gene TRBV6-1; no clear D gene. V lost 7 bases, J lost 7 bases, and 10 bases lay in between. The CDR3 consists of 11 residues. Germline CDR1 is MNHNS and CDR2 is SASEGT. The CDR3 sequence is CASTHGSGYTF. The CDR3 DNA sequence: TGTGCCAGCACCCATGGGAGTGGCTACACCTTC.

The chain uses TRBV5-1 and TRBJ2-7; 7 bases map to TRBD1. V was clipped by 3 bases and J by 3 bases; unmatched bases: 12. The CDR3 sequence is 16 residues long. Per germline, CDR1 SGHRS and CDR2 YFSETQ. CDR3 sequence reads: CASSSPPGQLLYEQYF. DNA of the CDR3: TGCGCCAGCAGCTCACCCCCGGGACAGCTACTCTACGAGCAGTACTTC.

This chain connects TRBV29-1 to TRBJ2-1; 11 nucleotides line up with TRBD1. The germline V gene has CDR1 SQVTM and CDR2 ANQGSEA. V was pared by 8 bases and J by 9 bases, with 6 bases of the junction left unmatched. The CDR3 spans 12 residues. The CDR3, as DNA: TGCAGCCACGGACAGGGGGCAGGTGAGCAGTTCTTC. Translating it yields CSHGQGAGEQFF.

This chain links TRBV18 with TRBJ2-7; tentative D call: TRBD2 (5 bases). V lost 4 bases to trimming and J lost 0 bases, with 13 bases between them. CDR1 and CDR2 (germline): KGHSH, LQKENI. The CDR3 is made up of 15 amino acids. In DNA form, the CDR3 reads TGTGCCAGCTCACAGAGGACGGGGAGCTCCTACGAGCAGTACTTC. Translated, it gives CASSQRTGSSYEQYF.

The rearrangement joins TRBV5-6 to TRBJ2-3; 7 nucleotides align to TRBD1. Germline lookup yields CDR1 SGHDT and CDR2 YYEEEE. J lost 2 bases, V lost 2 bases, and 5 bases had no gene match. The CDR3 consists of 15 residues. The DNA for the CDR3 is TGTGCCAGCAGCTTACAGGGGTTAGCCACAGATACGCAGTATTTT. Its translation: CASSLQGLATDTQYF.

This chain connects TRBV15 to TRBJ1-3, with no clear D. The CDR3 spans 15 residues. Germline CDR1 and CDR2: LNHNV and YYDKDF (reference sequence). Trimming cost V 0 bases and J 0 bases, with 6 bases left between them. The CDR3 DNA follows: TGTGCCACCAGCAGAGAACGGGTCTCTGGAAACACCATATATTTT. It yields the protein CATSRERVSGNTIYF.

The CDR3 bases are TGTGCCAGCAGCTTGAACCCCCCTGGCGGGAGAGGTGAGCAGTTCTTC. This sequence encodes CASSLNPPGGRGEQFF. The V call is TRBV7-7, the J call TRBJ2-1; 7 bases line up with TRBD2. CDR1 and CDR2 (germline): SSHAT, FNYEAQ (reference sequence). The J segment lost 9 bases and the V segment lost 3 bases, leaving 14 bases of the junction unmatched. The CDR3 runs 16 residues.

The chain employs TRBV30 and TRBJ1-3; D not resolved. From germline, CDR1 is GTSNPN and CDR2 SVGIG (reference sequence). The CDR3 is 16 amino acids. V was trimmed by 0 bases and J by 2 bases, leaving 14 bases between them. CDR3 amino acids: CAWSVYARGTGNTIYF. DNA for the CDR3: TGTGCCTGGAGTGTTTATGCCCGCGGAACTGGAAACACCATATATTTT.

The rearrangement joins TRBV15 to TRBJ2-4, with D perhaps matching TRBD2 (5 bases). V was clipped by 2 bases and J by 8 bases, with 10 bases between them. The CDR3 consists of 13 residues. Germline V gene sequence: CDR1 LNHNV, CDR2 YYDKDF (reference sequence). CDR3 coding DNA: TGTGCCACCAGCAGACTGGACTTTGACATTCAGTACTTC. As protein: CATSRLDFDIQYF.

The genes are TRBV7-2 and TRBJ2-3; TRBD2 is a possible D gene (7 bases). The CDR3 is made up of 15 amino acids. CDR1 and CDR2 (germline): SGHTA, FQGNSA. V gave up 0 bases and J gave up 4 bases, with 11 bases separating them. The CDR3 reads CASSLAQGGADTQYF. CDR3 DNA sequence: TGTGCCAGCAGCTTAGCACAGGGAGGGGCAGATACGCAGTATTTT.

This rearrangement joins TRBV11-2 to TRBJ2-1; 11 bases line up with TRBD2. This CDR3 contains 15 residues. Trimming cost V 3 bases and J 6 bases; bases outside gene matches: 4. CDR1 and CDR2 from the germline V gene are SGHAT and FQNNGV. In nucleotides, the CDR3 is TGTGCCAGCAGCTTCAGACTAGCGGGACTCAATGAGCAGTTCTTC. Its protein product is CASSFRLAGLNEQFF. Based on the CDR3 plus reference TRBV11-2 and TRBJ2-1, the full variable domain is EAGVAQSPRYKIIEKRQSVAFWCNPISGHATLYWYQQILGQGPKLLIQFQNNGVVDDSQLPKDRFSAERLKGVDSTLKIQPAKLEDSAVYLCASSFRLAGLNEQFFGPGTRLTVL.

The chain carries TRBV28 and TRBJ1-2; 9 nucleotides agree with TRBD1. The CDR3 is made up of 13 amino acids. Germline V gene lookup returns CDR1 MDHEN and CDR2 SYDVKM. The ends lost 10 bases at V and 4 bases at J; junction bases unmatched: 7. The CDR3 sequence: CATLDRGSYGYTF. The CDR3 region has the DNA TGTGCCACCCTAGACAGGGGGAGCTATGGCTACACCTTC.

V usage is TRBV5-4 and J usage is TRBJ1-2; tentative D call: TRBD1 (5 bases). Trimming pared 0 bases from V and 4 bases from J, leaving 7 bases between. Germline lookup yields CDR1 SGHNT and CDR2 YYREEE (reference sequence). The CDR3 is 13 residues long. This CDR3 is CASSLGQLYGYTF. The CDR3, as DNA: TGTGCCAGCAGCTTGGGACAGCTCTATGGCTACACCTTC.

The chain links TRBV5-1 to TRBJ2-1; 7 nucleotides line up with TRBD1. This CDR3 has 12 residues. J was trimmed by 7 bases and V by 4 bases; bases with no gene match: 2. Germline values: CDR1 SGHRS, CDR2 YFSETQ. This chain's CDR3 is CASSLQGNEQFF. The DNA of the CDR3 is TGCGCCAGCAGCCTACAGGGGAATGAGCAGTTCTTC.

The genes are TRBV27 and TRBJ1-1; 8 bases are a match to TRBD1. The CDR3 covers 14 residues. V lost 9 bases, J lost 1 base, and 7 bases stayed unmatched. CDR1 and CDR2 from the germline V gene are MNHEY and SMNVEV (reference sequence). The CDR3: CASKTDRGNTEAFF. The DNA of the CDR3 is TGTGCCAGTAAGACCGACAGGGGGAACACTGAAGCTTTCTTT.

This chain links TRBV7-9 with TRBJ2-6; 8 positions match TRBD2. V dropped 0 bases and J dropped 4; count of bases not matched to a gene: 11. CDR1 and CDR2 (germline): SEHNR, FQNEAQ (reference sequence). CDR3 length: 19 amino acids. This chain's CDR3 is CASSLATSGSGLGANVLTF. In DNA form, the CDR3 reads TGTGCCAGCAGCTTAGCGACGAGCGGGAGTGGCCTCGGGGCCAACGTCCTGACTTTC.

The CDR3 DNA reads TGTGCCAGCAGTTCCCCGAGCCCCTCTGGGGCCAACGTCCTGACTTTC. Protein: CASSSPSPSGANVLTF. The rearrangement joins TRBV6-5 to TRBJ2-6; no firm D call. Trimming removed 4 bases from V and 0 bases from J, with 10 bases in between. The CDR3 has 16 residues. The germline CDR1 and CDR2 sequences are MNHEY and SVGAGI.